This note documents a single T cell receptor beta chain sequence. The sample is drawn from a study of blood T cell repertoires in COVID-19. Study as a whole: Italy, Spain and the United States were the sources of the convalescent and acute COVID-19 samples. Sources were T cells, B-cell-depleted T cells, or PBMCs; the material itself was cDNA or gDNA.

There are 13 residues in the CDR3. V was cut by 6 bases and J by 10 bases, with 16 bases left in between. The germline gives CDR1 SGHTA, CDR2 FQGNSA. Original handling: Reference gene primer amplification gave estimated nucleated cell counts. Here immunoSEQ multiplex PCR was the method, and the copy in TCRdb shows in-frame clones only, minus some. That table supplies the V and J calls and clone size; D and trimming were determined from the DNA. The sample holds approximately 250,000 clones, 75% to 85% seen once. V and J are TRBV7-2 and TRBJ2-1; the D gene is possibly TRBD1 (5 bases). The sample taken for sequencing was peripheral blood. This clonotype was obtained from a woman between 40 and 55 years old who had recovered from COVID-19. The CDR3 DNA sequence: TGTGCCAGCAGTAAACCATTGGCAGGGGAGCAGTTCTTC. Translation gives CASSKPLAGEQFF.